Presented here are 29 T cell receptor beta chains from one specimen sequenced in a study of human T cells and chemical hapten exposure. TCRdb re-analysed the RACE reads in MiXCR, keeping a single row per CDR3 protein. This sample has 240,000 or so distinct CDR3 sequences, with more than 6.5% found just once. Time point noted: pre-sensitization, week 0. Noted treatment: therapeutic diphenylcyclopropenone sensitization with weekly scalp DPC. The sample here was whole blood, taken in connection with sensitization to the hapten diphenylcyclopropenone (DPC). These TCRs come from a woman between 40 and 50 years old with alopecia areata. Some clones in this sample may be carry-over from other donors' samples.

The sample holds many counts of this clonotype. The chain carries TRBV7-9 and TRBJ1-1; D is uncertain. The CDR3 sequence is 14 residues long. The V and J ends lost 2 bases and 0 bases respectively, with 7 bases between them. Per germline, CDR1 SEHNR and CDR2 FQNEAQ (reference sequence). CDR3 region: CASSLNGMNTEAFF. CDR3 nucleotide sequence: TGTGCCAGCAGCTTAAATGGGATGAACACTGAAGCTTTCTTT.

This sequence joins TRBV20-1 and TRBJ2-7; 7 positions match TRBD2. Unmatched junction bases numbered 5, after V lost 0 bases and J lost 0 bases. Looked up from germline, CDR1 is DFQATT and CDR2 is SNEGSKA (reference sequence). The CDR3 spans 15 residues. DNA for the CDR3: TGCAGTGCTAGAGACGACGGGGGGAGCTCCTACGAGCAGTACTTC. Protein sequence: CSARDDGGSSYEQYF.

This sequence joins TRBV18 and TRBJ2-7, with 10 bases aligning to TRBD1. Germline CDR1 is KGHSH and CDR2 is LQKENI. The V segment lost 3 bases and the J segment 2 bases; nucleotides outside the gene matches: 4. The CDR3 consists of 15 residues. The CDR3 sequence: CASSPPGQGTYEQYF. CDR3 sequence (DNA): TGTGCCAGCTCACCCCCGGGACAGGGGACCTACGAGCAGTACTTC.

This clonotype has at least ten counts. V is TRBV13 and J is TRBJ2-1; 9 nucleotides line up with TRBD2. Germline CDR1 PRHDT, CDR2 FYEKMQ (reference sequence). The CDR3 is 18 amino acids. Losses at the gene ends were 1 base for V and 5 bases for J; bases not matched to a gene: 12. The CDR3 loop is CASSLAPATSGLHNEQFF. The CDR3 DNA reads as TGTGCCAGCAGCTTAGCCCCCGCGACTAGCGGACTCCACAATGAGCAGTTCTTC.

The J gene is TRBJ2-3, the V gene TRBV27; 10 bases are a match to TRBD1. The CDR3 spans 15 residues. The germline CDR1 and CDR2 sequences are MNHEY and SMNVEV (reference sequence). V gave up 4 bases and J gave up 5 bases; unmatched junction bases: 6. CDR3 bases: TGTGCCAGCAGTTGGGACAGGGGCGAGAAAGATACGCAGTATTTT. It encodes CASSWDRGEKDTQYF.

The rearrangement uses TRBV15 and TRBJ2-5, with 11 bases fitting TRBD1. This CDR3 is built from 16 residues. Germline trimming cut 0 bases from V and 3 bases from J; bases unmatched to any gene: 3. In germline, CDR1 is LNHNV, CDR2 YYDKDF (reference sequence). The CDR3 region has the DNA TGTGCCACCAGCAGAGATGGGACAGGGGGTGAAGAGACCCAGTACTTC. It encodes CATSRDGTGGEETQYF.

This clonotype turned up a few times. The chain combines TRBV3-1 with TRBJ2-7, with a possible D match to TRBD1 (6 bases). The germline V gene encodes CDR1 LGHDT and CDR2 YNNKEL (reference sequence). V was cut by 4 bases and J by 6 bases, with 10 bases left in between. The CDR3 spans 12 residues. CDR3 sequence reads: CASSPAGAEQYF. CDR3 nucleotides: TGTGCCAGCAGCCCCGCAGGGGCCGAGCAGTACTTC.

There are many counts of this clonotype. The V and J genes are TRBV12-3 or TRBV12-4 and TRBJ1-1; tentative D call: TRBD1 (6 bases). The CDR3 loop spans 14 amino acids. Trimming removed 4 bases at V and 11 bases at J, with 20 bases between. CDR3 amino acids: CASSSQGPPLGAFF. CDR3 DNA: TGTGCCAGCAGTTCCCAGGGGCCTCCCCTGGGGGCTTTCTTT.

This clonotype was counted a few times. V gene TRBV7-2 combines with J gene TRBJ1-4; D not resolved. V shed 5 bases and J shed 4 bases, with 11 bases lying between them. The CDR3 length is 14 residues. The germline gives CDR1 SGHTA, CDR2 FQGNSA. The DNA for the CDR3 is TGTGCCAGCAGCCCAAGCTGGGTTAATGAAAAACTGTTTTTT. Encoded protein: CASSPSWVNEKLFF.

This clonotype was picked up one time. This chain uses TRBV6-5 with TRBJ2-6; D is perhaps TRBD1 (5 bases). Per germline, CDR1 MNHEY and CDR2 SVGAGI. The CDR3 consists of 19 residues. V was shortened by 2 bases and J by 0 bases, with 17 bases between the two germline ends. CDR3 nucleotides: TGTGCCAGCAGTTACGTCCTTGGGGCCGGAAGCTCTGGGGCCAACGTCCTGACTTTC. Protein sequence: CASSYVLGAGSSGANVLTF.

This clonotype was observed a handful of times. The chain employs TRBV20-1 and TRBJ1-6; 8 bases map to TRBD1. J lost 0 bases, V lost 6 bases, and 10 bases had no gene match. Germline loops: CDR1 DFQATT, CDR2 SNEGSKA (reference sequence). This CDR3 has 17 amino acids. The CDR3 region has the DNA TGCAGTGCGGGGACAGGATTTATGAGCTCCTATAATTCACCCCTCCACTTT. It encodes CSAGTGFMSSYNSPLHF.

The table lists this clonotype with a few counts. The chain uses TRBV5-4 and TRBJ2-3; 8 bases are shared with TRBD2. V was clipped by 0 bases and J by 2 bases; unmatched bases: 8. Germline CDR1 is SGHNT and CDR2 is YYREEE (reference sequence). CDR3 size: 17 residues. As DNA, the CDR3 is TGTGCCAGCAGCTTGGGTCTTCAGCGGGGGCTCACAGATACGCAGTATTTT. This gives the protein CASSLGLQRGLTDTQYF. Supplemented by reference TRBV5-4 and TRBJ2-3, the full variable domain reads ETGVTQSPTHLIKTRGQQVTLRCSSQSGHNTVSWYQQALGQGPQFIFQYYREEENGRGNFPPRFSGLQFPNYSSELNVNALELDDSALYLCASSLGLQRGLTDTQYFGPGTRLTVL.

This clonotype was picked up many times. One end of the junction is discordant with germline, which a read error may explain. This chain joins TRBV5-1 and TRBJ2-7; 8 nucleotides line up with TRBD1. There are 14 residues in the CDR3. CDR1 and CDR2 from the germline V gene are SGHRS and YFSETQ. CDR3 loop: CASSLGQGNYEQYF. CDR3 DNA: TGTGCCAGCAGCCTAGGACAGGGAAACTACGAGCAGTACTTC.

This clonotype was detected ten times or more. The V and J genes are TRBV15 and TRBJ1-5, with a weak D call TRBD1 (5 bases). Between the trimmed V and J ends, which lost 0 bases and 6 bases, there was a span of 12 bases. CDR3 length: 15 amino acids. The germline gives CDR1 LNHNV, CDR2 YYDKDF (reference sequence). As DNA, the CDR3 is TGTGCCACCAGCAGAGATCTGGGGGACTCTCAGCCCCAGCATTTT. This gives the protein CATSRDLGDSQPQHF. Full variable domain (outside the CDR3, taken from reference TRBV15 and TRBJ1-5): DAMVIQNPRYQVTQFGKPVTLSCSQTLNHNVMYWYQQKSSQAPKLLFHYYDKDFNNEADTPDNFQSRRPNTSFCFLDIRSPGLGDTAMYLCATSRDLGDSQPQHFGDGTRLSIL.

This clonotype was detected only a few times. J is TRBJ2-1 and V is TRBV7-6, with D perhaps matching TRBD2 (6 bases). Germline V gives CDR1 SGHVS, CDR2 FNYEAQ. Trimming shortened V by 3 bases and J by 12 bases, and 9 bases separated the two germline ends. The CDR3 loop spans 11 amino acids. CDR3 coding DNA: TGTGCCAGCAGCTTCGGACTAATGCAGTTCTTC. It specifies CASSFGLMQFF.

In DNA, the CDR3 is TGTGCCAGCAGTGAAGCGACACGGGACAGGTCTAATGAAAAACTGTTTTTT. Translation: CASSEATRDRSNEKLFF. This sequence joins TRBV6-6 and TRBJ1-4; 8 bases map to TRBD1. V trimming: 5 bases; J trimming: 3 bases; junction bases outside the gene matches: 11. CDR3 size: 17 residues. The V gene's germline CDR1 is MNHNY and CDR2 SVGAGI (reference sequence).

The chain is built from TRBV7-9 and TRBJ1-5, with 8 nucleotides matching TRBD1. The CDR3 sequence is 16 residues long. CDR1 SEHNR and CDR2 FQNEAQ come from the germline V gene (reference sequence). V lost 4 bases, J lost 7 bases, and 12 bases stayed unmatched. This CDR3 is CASSSTGGQGLQPQHF. The CDR3 DNA is TGTGCCAGCAGCTCCACGGGCGGACAGGGACTACAGCCCCAGCATTTT.

The V and J genes are TRBV14 and TRBJ1-1, with 8 positions matching TRBD1. Germline CDR1 reads SGHDN; CDR2 reads FVKESK. The CDR3 extends over 15 amino acids. The V and J ends lost 3 bases and 7 bases, in that order; junction bases with no gene match: 10. CDR3 coding DNA: TGTGCCAGCAGCCAGTTAGACAGGGGCTCTGGTGAAGCTTTCTTT. Its protein product is CASSQLDRGSGEAFF. The variable domain in full, with the rest retrieved from reference TRBV14 and TRBJ1-1, is EAGVTQFPSHSVIEKGQTVTLRCDPISGHDNLYWYRRVMGKEIKFLLHFVKESKQDESGMPNNRFLAERTGGTYSTLKVQPAELEDSGVYFCASSQLDRGSGEAFFGQGTRLTVV.

This clonotype was recorded a few times. The chain employs TRBV6-2 or TRBV6-3 and TRBJ2-2; 10 bases map to TRBD2. V dropped 6 bases and J dropped 7; count of bases not matched to a gene: 5. The CDR3 covers 14 residues. Per germline, CDR1 MNHEY and CDR2 SVGEGT. CDR3 in amino acids: CASRSSGSNGELFF. For the CDR3, the DNA is TGTGCCAGCAGATCTAGCGGGAGCAACGGGGAGCTGTTTTTT.

V and J are TRBV20-1 and TRBJ2-7; D gene ambiguous. Deletions cut 3 bases from V and 2 bases from J, with 5 bases between. CDR1 and CDR2 from the germline V gene are DFQATT and SNEGSKA (reference sequence). This CDR3 comprises 11 residues. The CDR3 here is CSASGAYEQYF. The CDR3 DNA reads as TGCAGTGCTAGTGGGGCCTACGAGCAGTACTTC.

The rearrangement links TRBV7-2 to TRBJ1-4, with 9 bases matching TRBD1. This CDR3 region has 16 residues. Germline lookup yields CDR1 SGHTA and CDR2 FQGNSA. The V and J ends lost 5 bases and 7 bases, in that order; junction bases with no gene match: 11. The CDR3 sequence is CASSRPGTGLGEKLFF. The CDR3 region has the DNA TGTGCCAGCAGCCGTCCCGGGACAGGGCTCGGTGAAAAACTGTTTTTT. Drawing the rest from reference TRBV7-2 and TRBJ1-4, the complete variable domain is GAGVSQSPSNKVTEKGKDVELRCDPISGHTALYWYRQSLGQGLEFLIYFQGNSAPDKSGLPSDRFSAERTGGSVSTLTIQRTQQEDSAVYLCASSRPGTGLGEKLFFGSGTQLSVL.

V is TRBV5-1 and J is TRBJ2-5; D is unclear. Looked up from germline, CDR1 is SGHRS and CDR2 is YFSETQ. V lost 4 bases to trimming and J lost 5 bases, with 21 bases between them. CDR3 length equals 16 residues. The DNA for the CDR3 is TGCGCCAGCAGCGCGGAGCCTTACCGAAGGCAGGAGACCCAGTACTTC. Amino acid sequence: CASSAEPYRRQETQYF.

This clonotype came up a few times. V and J are TRBV3-1 and TRBJ2-5; 10 nucleotides match TRBD2. The CDR3 covers 14 residues. Germline CDR1 reads LGHDT; CDR2 reads YNNKEL (reference sequence). V trimming: 5 bases; J trimming: 5 bases; junction bases outside the gene matches: 5. CDR3 sequence reads: CASSYRTSGETQYF. In DNA form, the CDR3 reads TGTGCCAGCAGCTACCGGACTAGCGGCGAGACCCAGTACTTC.

This clonotype has a handful of counts. The chain couples TRBV20-1 to TRBJ2-7; 12 positions match TRBD2. The CDR3 loop spans 16 amino acids. V was pared by 5 bases and J by 6 bases, with 14 bases of the junction left unmatched. Germline CDR1 and CDR2: DFQATT and SNEGSKA (reference sequence). The CDR3 is CSAPIPSSGRAAEQYF. The CDR3 region has the DNA TGCAGTGCTCCGATACCTTCTAGCGGGAGGGCCGCCGAGCAGTACTTC.

The chain couples TRBV7-2 to TRBJ1-4; D unresolved. Germline assignment: CDR1 SGHTA and CDR2 FQGNSA. V shed 1 base and J shed 5 bases, with 11 bases lying between them. The length of the CDR3 is 15 residues. CDR3: CASSLGHATNEKLFF. The CDR3 coding sequence is TGTGCCAGCAGCTTAGGACACGCCACGAATGAAAAACTGTTTTTT.

The chain is built from TRBV28 and TRBJ2-6; D ambiguous. V gave up 1 base and J gave up 0 bases, with 10 bases separating them. CDR1 is MDHEN and CDR2 is SYDVKM in the germline V gene. The CDR3 consists of 17 residues. The CDR3 spells CASSLLIRSSGANVLTF. In DNA form, the CDR3 reads TGTGCCAGCAGTTTATTGATCAGGAGCTCTGGGGCCAACGTCCTGACTTTC.

In its sample, this clonotype was seen many times. The V and J genes are TRBV12-3 or TRBV12-4 and TRBJ1-6, with D maybe TRBD1 (5 bases). CDR3 length: 14 amino acids. V was trimmed by 7 bases and J by 9 bases, leaving 16 bases between them. Here the CDR3 reads CASMIGQGASPLHF. CDR3 coding DNA: TGTGCCAGCATGATTGGGCAGGGAGCTTCACCCCTCCACTTT.

The rearrangement joins TRBV9 to TRBJ2-7, with TRBD2 matching over 9 bases. V was pared by 0 bases and J by 2 bases, with 6 bases of the junction left unmatched. The germline gives CDR1 SGDLS, CDR2 YYNGEE. The CDR3 contains 16 residues. The CDR3 DNA follows: TGTGCCAGCAGCGTAGGTCCAGCGGGAGGAACCTACGAGCAGTACTTC. Its protein is CASSVGPAGGTYEQYF.

The sample holds many counts of this clonotype. The chain uses TRBV6-2 or TRBV6-3 and TRBJ1-5, with TRBD1 matching 10 bases. In germline, CDR1 is MNHEY, CDR2 SVGEGT. The CDR3 is 15 residues long. The V segment lost 5 bases and the J segment 2 bases; nucleotides outside the gene matches: 3. The CDR3 DNA sequence: TGTGCCAGCAGTCGCGGGACAGGGGGCAATCAGCCCCAGCATTTT. This codes for CASSRGTGGNQPQHF.